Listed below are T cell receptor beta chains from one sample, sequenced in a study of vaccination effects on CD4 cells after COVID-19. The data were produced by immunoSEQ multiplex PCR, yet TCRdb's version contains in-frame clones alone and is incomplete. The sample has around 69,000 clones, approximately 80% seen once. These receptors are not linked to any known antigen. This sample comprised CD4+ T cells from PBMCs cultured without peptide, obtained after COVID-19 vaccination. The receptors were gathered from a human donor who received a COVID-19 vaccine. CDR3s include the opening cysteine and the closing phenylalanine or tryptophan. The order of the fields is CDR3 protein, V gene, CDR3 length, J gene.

CDR3: CASSGVSYGEQFF
V: TRBV2
length: 13
J: TRBJ2-1

CDR3: CASSYRWSYGYTF
V: TRBV6-5
length: 13
J: TRBJ1-2

CDR3: CASSLVGALAASGANVLTF
V: TRBV5-1
length: 19
J: TRBJ2-6

CDR3: CASSYPGTSTDTQYF
V: TRBV6-5
length: 15
J: TRBJ2-3

CDR3: CASSFVQGEGYTF
V: TRBV5-1
length: 13
J: TRBJ1-2

CDR3: CASSPSRDRAGELFF
V: TRBV18
length: 15
J: TRBJ2-2

CDR3: CASRSGSYNEQFF
V: TRBV12-3/TRBV12-4
length: 13
J: TRBJ2-1

CDR3: CASSVVPQETQYF
V: TRBV9
length: 13
J: TRBJ2-5

CDR3: CASSPREQGTGELFF
V: TRBV3-1/TRBV3-2
length: 15
J: TRBJ2-2

CDR3: CAWKRESAYGYTF
V: TRBV30
length: 13
J: TRBJ1-2

CDR3: CASSGASVGPGNTIYF
V: TRBV9
length: 16
J: TRBJ1-3

CDR3: CASSLGQGRGETQYF
V: TRBV7-8
length: 15
J: TRBJ2-5

CDR3: CASSPPWGIGELFF
V: TRBV11-1
length: 14
J: TRBJ2-2

CDR3: CASIRYQGLEAFF
V: TRBV19
length: 13
J: TRBJ1-1

CDR3: CAWSRGRNYGYTF
V: TRBV30
length: 13
J: TRBJ1-2

CDR3: CASSFLAGSYNEQFF
V: TRBV7-3
length: 15
J: TRBJ2-1

CDR3: CASSFERGIGYTF
V: TRBV12-3/TRBV12-4
length: 13
J: TRBJ1-2

CDR3: CASSQTGAGYTF
V: TRBV3-1/TRBV3-2
length: 12
J: TRBJ1-2

CDR3: CASSLGQGAYNEQFF
V: TRBV5-4
length: 15
J: TRBJ2-1

CDR3: CASSVVGSGETQYF
V: TRBV9
length: 14
J: TRBJ2-5

CDR3: CASSLEGQGLGYTF
V: TRBV5-1
length: 14
J: TRBJ1-2

CDR3: CASSVLGGPNEKLFF
V: TRBV9
length: 15
J: TRBJ1-4

CDR3: CASSVLRGYEQFF
V: TRBV2
length: 13
J: TRBJ2-1

CDR3: CASSLDRGMVRETQYF
V: TRBV5-4
length: 16
J: TRBJ2-5

CDR3: CAGSLPSGGSETQYF
V: TRBV28
length: 15
J: TRBJ2-5

CDR3: CASSTAGTGGYGYTF
V: TRBV19
length: 15
J: TRBJ1-2

CDR3: CAWSVILAKNIQYF
V: TRBV30
length: 14
J: TRBJ2-4

CDR3: CASSKGLGSAETQYF
V: TRBV5-1
length: 15
J: TRBJ2-5

CDR3: CASSSQARHLF
V: TRBV2
length: 11
J: TRBJ1-1

CDR3: CASSIFSTGNNEKLFF
V: TRBV19
length: 16
J: TRBJ1-4

CDR3: CASSIVGYQETQYF
V: TRBV19
length: 14
J: TRBJ2-5

CDR3: CATSDDREWNEQFF
V: TRBV24-1
length: 14
J: TRBJ2-1

CDR3: CSASGGASYNEQFF
V: TRBV20-1
length: 14
J: TRBJ2-1

CDR3: CASSRRTAPNTGELFF
V: TRBV11-3
length: 16
J: TRBJ2-2

CDR3: CSAQGRDGYTF
V: TRBV20-1
length: 11
J: TRBJ1-2

CDR3: CAWSVAAGTEAFF
V: TRBV30
length: 13
J: TRBJ1-1

CDR3: CASRQPLQETQYF
V: TRBV3-1/TRBV3-2
length: 13
J: TRBJ2-5

CDR3: CASSPSFVRETGNTIYF
V: TRBV21-1
length: 17
J: TRBJ1-3

CDR3: CASSPGQNTEAFF
V: TRBV18
length: 13
J: TRBJ1-1